Listed here are 23 T cell receptor beta chains from one sample, sequenced in a study of T cell repertoires in cytomegalovirus infection. These receptors are not linked to any known antigen. TCRdb analysed the reads with MiXCR anew, one entry per CDR3 protein. This sample yields about 330,000 distinct CDR3 sequences, of which nearly 35% are seen a single time; about 13% belongs to the top ten. Material: cultured PBMCs, obtained from culture after CMV antigen stimulation. The receptors shown here come from a human donor in good health (CMV status not recorded). Some clones in this sample may be carry-over from other donors' samples.

In its sample, this clonotype was seen a few times. The chain uses TRBV20-1 and TRBJ2-7, with no clear D. The CDR3 is made up of 12 amino acids. Trimming shortened V by 0 bases and J by 0 bases, and 3 bases separated the two germline ends. Germline loops: CDR1 DFQATT, CDR2 SNEGSKA (reference sequence). The DNA of the CDR3 is TGCAGTGCTAGAGACAGCTCCTACGAGCAGTACTTC. This encodes CSARDSSYEQYF.

CDR3 amino acids: CASSPERAGLVSNEQFF. In nucleotides, the CDR3 is TGTGCCAGCAGTCCCGAACGAGCGGGACTCGTTAGCAATGAGCAGTTCTTC. This chain joins TRBV27 and TRBJ2-1; the match to TRBD2 covers 7 bases. Trimming cost V 5 bases and J 6 bases; bases outside gene matches: 16. CDR1 and CDR2 from the germline V gene are MNHEY and SMNVEV (reference sequence). CDR3 length: 17 residues.

This clonotype was observed a handful of times. This chain links TRBV12-5 with TRBJ2-3; 12 bases align to TRBD2. The CDR3 runs 16 residues. V lost 5 bases, J lost 4 bases, and 7 bases stayed unmatched. Looked up from germline, CDR1 is LGHNT and CDR2 is FRNRAP. CDR3 nucleotide sequence: TGTGCTAGTGGTGCTCGACTAGCGGGAGTACCAGATACGCAGTATTTT. This translates into CASGARLAGVPDTQYF.

The V call is TRBV11-2, the J call TRBJ2-5; TRBD2 agrees at 8 bases. The CDR3 is made up of 14 amino acids. The germline CDR1 and CDR2 sequences are SGHAT and FQNNGV. V trimming: 2 bases; J trimming: 5 bases; junction bases outside the gene matches: 4. The CDR3 protein is CASSLSSGTETQYF. The CDR3 DNA reads as TGTGCCAGCAGCTTAAGTAGCGGGACGGAGACCCAGTACTTC.

This clonotype has only a few counts. V is TRBV27 and J is TRBJ1-6; a possible D gene is TRBD1 (5 bases). The V gene lost 6 bases and the J gene lost 9 bases, with 12 bases spanning the gap. Germline V gene lookup returns CDR1 MNHEY and CDR2 SMNVEV (reference sequence). The CDR3 loop spans 13 amino acids. The CDR3 reads CASSGTVGSPLHF. In DNA, the CDR3 is TGTGCCAGCAGCGGGACGGTGGGTTCACCCCTCCACTTT.

In this sample, this clonotype turned up a few times. The chain joins TRBV24-1 to TRBJ2-7; 9 nucleotides align to TRBD2. The CDR3 sequence is 17 residues long. Trimming took 3 bases from V and 4 from J; bases not matched to a gene: 12. Germline-derived CDR1 and CDR2 are KGHDR and SFDVKD. The CDR3 bases are TGTGCCACCAGTGATCCGCATAGCGGGAGCTCAGTGTACGAGCAGTACTTC. As protein: CATSDPHSGSSVYEQYF.

The chain is built from TRBV7-8 and TRBJ2-2; D is ambiguous. From germline, CDR1 is SGHVS and CDR2 FQNEAQ. The length of the CDR3 is 16 residues. V was shortened by 2 bases and J by 0 bases, with 10 bases between the two germline ends. The CDR3 region has the DNA TGTGCCAGCAGCTTATTCCTCTCGGCGAACACCGGGGAGCTGTTTTTT. Its translation is CASSLFLSANTGELFF.

The chain is built from TRBV6-5 and TRBJ2-2; 7 bases line up with TRBD2. The CDR3 loop spans 13 amino acids. The germline V gene encodes CDR1 MNHEY and CDR2 SVGAGI. J was trimmed by 6 bases and V by 7 bases; bases with no gene match: 5. The DNA of the CDR3 is TGTGCCAGCAATCCCGGGGGGTCCGGGGAGCTGTTTTTT. This encodes CASNPGGSGELFF.

The table lists this clonotype with a few counts. This sequence joins TRBV7-9 and TRBJ2-1; D perhaps matches TRBD2 (6 bases). The V gene lost 3 bases and the J gene lost 6 bases, with 12 bases spanning the gap. The CDR3 is 14 amino acids. Germline lookup yields CDR1 SEHNR and CDR2 FQNEAQ (reference sequence). The CDR3 loop is CASSLETSGNEQFF. CDR3 sequence (DNA): TGTGCCAGCAGCTTGGAGACTAGTGGCAATGAGCAGTTCTTC.

Relative to its sample, this clonotype is medium-sized. The chain is built from TRBV7-2 and TRBJ1-3; D unresolved. Germline loops: CDR1 SGHTA, CDR2 FQGNSA. The CDR3 loop spans 16 amino acids. V lost 8 bases, J lost 2 bases, and 19 bases lay in between. CDR3 amino acids: CASGERFRFPGNTIYF. The CDR3 nucleotides are TGTGCCAGCGGAGAGAGATTTAGGTTCCCTGGAAACACCATATATTTT.

About this clonotype itself: The junction does not match germline at one end; this may be a read error. The V gene is TRBV5-4, the J gene TRBJ1-1, with 8 bases that match TRBD1. CDR3 size: 16 residues. The germline CDR1 and CDR2 sequences are SGHNT and YYREEE (reference sequence). The CDR3 bases are TGTGCCAGCAGCTTGGAGATAAACAGGGGGAGGACTGAAGCTTTTTTT. Its protein product is CASSLEINRGRTEAFF.

The chain is built from TRBV7-3 and TRBJ2-3, with D tentatively TRBD1 (7 bases). The CDR3 covers 15 residues. Trimming cost V 4 bases and J 1 base, with 12 bases left between them. Germline loops: CDR1 SGHTA, CDR2 FQGTGA. CDR3 nucleotide sequence: TGTGCCAGCAGCTCAGGGGGGACTCGCACAGATACGCAGTATTTT. This translates into CASSSGGTRTDTQYF.

The chain carries TRBV19 and TRBJ2-4; 7 bases match TRBD1. The junction had 9 bases not matched to a gene; V was cut back by 6 bases and J by 1 base. This CDR3 spans 16 amino acids. Germline values: CDR1 LNHDA, CDR2 SQIVND (reference sequence). The DNA of the CDR3 is TGTGCCAGTAGCCCACAGGGGAGTGTTGCCAAAAACATTCAGTACTTC. Its protein is CASSPQGSVAKNIQYF.

The chain employs TRBV20-1 and TRBJ2-3; possibly TRBD2 for D (5 bases). V was cut by 0 bases and J by 0 bases, with 10 bases left in between. The CDR3 sequence is 15 residues long. Germline V gene sequence: CDR1 DFQATT, CDR2 SNEGSKA (reference sequence). The DNA for the CDR3 is TGCAGTGCTAGAGATCTGGGAGAAAGCACAGATACGCAGTATTTT. It specifies CSARDLGESTDTQYF.

This clonotype has just a few counts. In nucleotides, the CDR3 is TGTGCCAGCAACACCCCACGGGAGGGTAAGACCCAGTACTTC. Its translation: CASNTPREGKTQYF. This chain connects TRBV7-2 to TRBJ2-5; 8 bases align to TRBD2. The CDR3 extends over 14 amino acids. Germline V gene data show CDR1 as SGHTA and CDR2 as FQGNSA. V shed 7 bases and J 6 bases; nucleotides not matched to a gene: 10.

This clonotype was seen a handful of times. The J gene is TRBJ2-1, the V gene TRBV19; D is unresolved. Per the germline V gene, CDR1 is LNHDA and CDR2 is SQIVND (reference sequence). With 5 bases removed from V and 0 bases from J, the gap between germline ends came to 8 bases. The CDR3 is 14 amino acids. This chain's CDR3 is CASSPVGSYNEQFF. CDR3 DNA sequence: TGTGCCAGTAGTCCAGTGGGCTCCTACAATGAGCAGTTCTTC. Combining the CDR3 with reference TRBV19 and TRBJ2-1 gives the whole variable domain DGGITQSPKYLFRKEGQNVTLSCEQNLNHDAMYWYRQDPGQGLRLIYYSQIVNDFQKGDIAEGYSVSREKKESFPLTVTSAQKNPTAFYLCASSPVGSYNEQFFGPGTRLTVL.

This clonotype was seen at least ten times. The chain couples TRBV5-1 to TRBJ2-7; no clear D. CDR3 length: 12 residues. The V gene's germline CDR1 is SGHRS and CDR2 YFSETQ. Trimming removed 0 bases at V and 5 bases at J, with 6 bases between. The CDR3 sequence: CASSLGSNEQYF. In DNA form, the CDR3 reads TGCGCCAGCAGCTTGGGTAGCAACGAGCAGTACTTC.

The chain uses TRBV7-8 and TRBJ2-7; 12 bases map to TRBD2. This CDR3 has 15 residues. Germline trimming cut 4 bases from V and 6 bases from J; bases unmatched to any gene: 7. CDR1 and CDR2 from the germline V gene are SGHVS and FQNEAQ. CDR3 bases: TGTGCCAGCAGCTCGAGACTAGCGGGAGAAGGCGAGCAGTACGTC. Its protein is CASSSRLAGEGEQYV.

This clonotype has only one observation. The V gene is TRBV28, the J gene TRBJ1-6; D unclear. Germline CDR1 MDHEN, CDR2 SYDVKM. The CDR3 is 14 residues long. V was clipped by 6 bases and J by 7 bases, with 13 bases between them. The CDR3 DNA follows: TGTGCCAGCAGCCGCCGAATGATAAATTCACCCCTCCACTTT. As protein: CASSRRMINSPLHF. The complete variable domain, with remaining parts taken from reference TRBV28 and TRBJ1-6, reads DVKVTQSSRYLVKRTGEKVFLECVQDMDHENMFWYRQDPGLGLRLIYFSYDVKMKEKGDIPEGYSVSREKKERFSLILESASTNQTSMYLCASSRRMINSPLHFGNGTRLTVT.

The chain combines TRBV5-6 with TRBJ1-5; D ambiguous. Per the germline V gene, CDR1 is SGHDT and CDR2 is YYEEEE. With 8 bases removed from V and 0 bases from J, the gap between germline ends came to 15 bases. This CDR3 region has 15 residues. The CDR3: CARSIQGVSNQPQHF. The CDR3 coding sequence is TGTGCCAGAAGCATTCAAGGAGTTAGCAATCAGCCCCAGCATTTT.

This clonotype was observed a few times. The chain couples TRBV4-3 to TRBJ2-3; possibly TRBD1 for D (6 bases). The CDR3 is 15 amino acids. The germline V gene encodes CDR1 LGHNA and CDR2 YSLEER. V lost 4 bases and J 3 bases, leaving 14 bases between the germline ends. The CDR3 region is CASSRGGFATDTQYF. CDR3 nucleotides: TGCGCCAGCAGCCGAGGGGGTTTTGCGACAGATACGCAGTATTTT.

The gene calls are TRBV7-9 and TRBJ2-2; a possible D gene is TRBD1 (6 bases). Between the trimmed V and J ends, which lost 4 bases and 2 bases, there was a span of 8 bases. CDR3 size: 14 residues. In germline, CDR1 is SEHNR, CDR2 FQNEAQ (reference sequence). DNA for the CDR3: TGTGCCAGCAGCTCACAGGGAAACACCGGGGAGCTGTTTTTT. It is translated as CASSSQGNTGELFF.

The sample holds a few counts of this clonotype. The genes are TRBV25-1 and TRBJ2-5; possibly TRBD1 for D (6 bases). The germline V gene has CDR1 MGHDK and CDR2 SYGVNS. The CDR3 consists of 13 residues. V was pared by 6 bases and J by 5 bases, with 13 bases between. The CDR3 DNA reads TGTGCCAGCAGGGCAGGGGTGTTGGAGACCCAGTACTTC. Its translation: CASRAGVLETQYF.